This T cell receptor (beta chain) was found in a study of blood T cell repertoires in COVID-19. Study overall: Material from acute and convalescent COVID-19 was sourced from the United States, Italy and Spain. Nucleic acid was either cDNA or gDNA, and it came from T cells, B-cell-depleted T cells, or PBMCs.

As originally analysed: Amplification with reference gene primers provided the estimates of nucleated cell counts. The protocol was immunoSEQ multiplex PCR, while the TCRdb copy is restricted to in-frame clones and leaves out a portion. The V and J calls and the clone size are those of that table, but D and trimming were determined from the DNA. Of 100,000 to 120,000 clones listed, about four fifths were seen once; the top ten hold about 3.8%. The germline gives CDR1 SGHDT, CDR2 YYEEEE. Trimming pared 1 base from V and 1 base from J, leaving 6 bases between. This CDR3 comprises 14 residues. The sequenced sample was peripheral blood. The sequence was collected from a woman aged 70-85 years with acute or convalescent COVID-19. This sequence joins TRBV5-6 and TRBJ1-5; D is unresolved. CDR3 coding DNA: TGTGCCAGCAGCTTGCACGGGAGCAATCAGCCCCAGCATTTT. Protein product: CASSLHGSNQPQHF.